Following are 23 T cell receptor beta chains from one sample sequenced in a study of blood T cells in healthy people across ages. Next came a second PCR, run for roughly 6 to 11 cycles, which used a sample-barcoded 5' primer along with a J-beta primer mix. TCRdb called the 5' RACE reads again in MiXCR, with one record for every CDR3 protein. This table holds under 850,000 distinct CDR3 sequences, around 34% found once. Sequenced sample: blood. Receptors were obtained from a man aged 18 to 35 in good health.

This chain joins TRBV12-3 or TRBV12-4 and TRBJ2-1; TRBD2 might be the D (6 bases). V lost 8 bases and J 10 bases, leaving 21 bases between the germline ends. This CDR3 spans 14 amino acids. The CDR3 protein is CASSELAAAGEQFF. The CDR3 DNA follows: TGTGCCAGCTCAGAACTAGCCGCGGCCGGGGAGCAGTTCTTC.

This clonotype occurred a few times. This chain joins TRBV7-2 and TRBJ2-7; TRBD2 agrees at 11 bases. Losses at the gene ends were 5 bases for V and 2 bases for J; bases not matched to a gene: 2. Germline assignment: CDR1 SGHTA and CDR2 FQGNSA. The CDR3 consists of 14 residues. In nucleotides, the CDR3 is TGTGCCAGCAGCGCTAGCGGGGGGCCCTACGAGCAGTACTTC. It is translated as CASSASGGPYEQYF.

This clonotype was seen a few times. V usage is TRBV12-3 or TRBV12-4 and J usage is TRBJ2-7; D is perhaps TRBD1 (6 bases). The V end was cut by 8 bases, the J end by 7 bases, with 12 bases between. The CDR3 is 11 amino acids. The CDR3 sequence: CASQQGSEQYF. The CDR3 DNA follows: TGTGCCAGCCAACAGGGAAGTGAGCAGTACTTC.

The chain has TRBV4-1 and TRBJ1-4; D is unresolved. V lost 5 bases and J lost 4, with 17 bases in between. Germline V gives CDR1 MGHRA, CDR2 YSYEKL. This CDR3 has 16 residues. CDR3 amino acids: CASSAVAGSFNEKLFF. The CDR3 coding sequence is TGCGCCAGCAGCGCCGTGGCGGGGTCCTTTAATGAAAAACTGTTTTTT.

In this sample, this clonotype turned up a few times. The chain uses TRBV5-1 and TRBJ1-2, with TRBD1 identical over 9 bases. CDR1 is SGHRS, CDR2 YFSETQ, per germline. Losses at the gene ends were 2 bases for V and 0 bases for J; bases not matched to a gene: 11. This CDR3 is built from 18 residues. CDR3 DNA sequence: TGCGCCAGCAGCTTCACCGGGACAGGGACCCGTACTAACTATGGCTACACCTTC. Amino acids: CASSFTGTGTRTNYGYTF.

The V and J genes are TRBV4-2 and TRBJ2-6; D might be TRBD1 (5 bases). The CDR3 consists of 16 residues. The V end lost 0 bases, the J end lost 3 bases, and 9 bases lay between the germline ends. The germline V gene has CDR1 LGHNA and CDR2 YNFKEQ. CDR3 DNA: TGTGCCAGCAGCCAAGAAGGAGACAGTGGGGCCAACGTCCTGACTTTC. The encoded protein is CASSQEGDSGANVLTF.

The table lists this clonotype with a few counts. The chain has TRBV6-5 and TRBJ1-2; 8 bases are shared with TRBD1. Germline V gene lookup returns CDR1 MNHEY and CDR2 SVGAGI. Trimming at V came to 5 bases and at J to 3 bases, leaving 8 bases not matched to a gene. This CDR3 region has 15 residues. The CDR3 DNA reads TGTGCCAGCAGTGACAGTCAGGGGGCTTACTATGGCTACACCTTC. Protein product: CASSDSQGAYYGYTF.

The J gene is TRBJ2-6, the V gene TRBV4-3; D possibly corresponds to TRBD1 (6 bases). V was shortened by 4 bases and J by 3 bases, with 10 bases between the two germline ends. Germline V gives CDR1 LGHNA, CDR2 YSLEER. The CDR3 is 15 residues long. CDR3 DNA: TGCGCCAGCAGCCGTCACAGGGTTGGGGCCAACGTCCTGACTTTC. Protein product: CASSRHRVGANVLTF.

Notes on this clonotype: This clone may be a read error of a much larger clone one base away. The chain is built from TRBV4-3 and TRBJ1-2; D call uncertain. The CDR3 length is 15 residues. Germline CDR1 reads LGHNA; CDR2 reads YSLEER. The CDR3: CAGSQDWATGYGYTF. The CDR3 bases are TGCGCCGGCAGCCAAGATTGGGCCACCGGCTATGGCTACACCTTC.

Of note for this clonotype: This sequence may be a read error, since a much larger clone differs from it by one base. This chain joins TRBV14 and TRBJ2-7; D is perhaps TRBD1 (7 bases). V lost 3 bases and J 1 base, leaving 10 bases between the germline ends. This CDR3 region has 14 residues. Germline values: CDR1 SGHDN, CDR2 FVKESK. CDR3 sequence reads: CASSHAGQSYEQYF. The CDR3, as DNA: TGTGCCAGCAGCCACGCGGGACAGTCCTACGAGCAGTACTTC.

The chain uses TRBV4-1 and TRBJ2-1; D may be TRBD1 (5 bases). Germline V gives CDR1 MGHRA, CDR2 YSYEKL. The CDR3 is 16 amino acids. V lost 0 bases to trimming and J lost 1 base, with 10 bases between them. CDR3 bases: TGCGCCAGCAGCCAAGAAACAGGCGCGTCCTACAATGAGCAGTTCTTC. This gives the protein CASSQETGASYNEQFF.

In nucleotides, the CDR3 is TGCGCCAGCAGCCATCCGGTCCCCCGTGGGGAGCTGTTTTTT. Amino acid sequence: CASSHPVPRGELFF. The chain employs TRBV4-1 and TRBJ2-2, with D unresolved. CDR1 and CDR2 (germline): MGHRA, YSYEKL. The CDR3 consists of 14 residues. V lost 3 bases and J 8 bases, leaving 13 bases between the germline ends.

The table lists this clonotype with many counts. The genes are TRBV10-3 and TRBJ2-1; TRBD2 agrees at 9 bases. Germline loops: CDR1 ENHRY, CDR2 SYGVKD. V lost 5 bases, J lost 5 bases, and 7 bases stayed unmatched. The CDR3 contains 15 residues. DNA of the CDR3: TGTGCCATCAGTCCCACCCCTAGCGGGGACAATGAGCAGTTCTTC. Its protein is CAISPTPSGDNEQFF.

CDR3 region: CSARGRGGNEKLFF. The CDR3 DNA is TGCAGTGCTAGGGGCCGGGGGGGAAATGAAAAACTGTTTTTT. The chain uses TRBV20-1 and TRBJ1-4; perhaps TRBD1 as D (5 bases). The germline V gene has CDR1 DFQATT and CDR2 SNEGSKA (reference sequence). Trimming pared 3 bases from V and 5 bases from J, leaving 13 bases between. The CDR3 spans 14 residues.

To note about this clonotype: Compared with germline, one end of the junction differs, possibly owing to a read error. V and J are TRBV2 and TRBJ2-7; 9 nucleotides match TRBD1. Germline V gene data show CDR1 as SNHLY and CDR2 as FYNNEI. The CDR3 has 15 residues. CDR3 sequence reads: CVSSEGGQGAYEQYF. The CDR3 DNA is TGTGTCAGCAGTGAAGGGGGACAGGGTGCCTACGAGCAGTACTTC.

This clonotype was counted a few times. CDR3 coding DNA: TGTGCCAGCAGCCCAAGAGGACTACCACACACAGATACGCAGTATTTT. Translation: CASSPRGLPHTDTQYF. The V and J genes are TRBV9 and TRBJ2-3, with D perhaps matching TRBD2 (6 bases). CDR3 length: 16 amino acids. Germline CDR1 SGDLS, CDR2 YYNGEE. Trimming removed 4 bases from V and 2 bases from J, with 17 bases in between.

This chain connects TRBV3-1 to TRBJ2-7; 8 nucleotides align to TRBD2. The CDR3 covers 15 residues. J lost 0 bases, V lost 4 bases, and 5 bases had no gene match. CDR1 and CDR2 from the germline V gene are LGHDT and YNNKEL (reference sequence). For the CDR3, the DNA is TGTGCCAGCAGCCCCGACGGGGGGGACTCCTACGAGCAGTACTTC. Amino acids: CASSPDGGDSYEQYF.

The rearrangement joins TRBV5-1 to TRBJ2-3; TRBD2 agrees at 9 bases. The CDR3 spans 17 residues. V shed 4 bases, J shed 0 bases, and the junction held 9 bases outside the gene matches. Germline V gene lookup returns CDR1 SGHRS and CDR2 YFSETQ. The CDR3 loop is CASSLAGTRSSTDTQYF. CDR3 nucleotides: TGCGCCAGCAGCCTAGCGGGGACGAGATCTAGCACAGATACGCAGTATTTT.

This clonotype was seen a few times. J is TRBJ1-5 and V is TRBV5-1; the match to TRBD1 covers 9 bases. Germline values: CDR1 SGHRS, CDR2 YFSETQ. V trimming: 3 bases; J trimming: 5 bases; junction bases outside the gene matches: 3. The CDR3 is 14 residues long. The CDR3 sequence is CASSSTGGDQPQHF. CDR3 DNA: TGCGCCAGCAGCTCGACAGGGGGAGATCAGCCCCAGCATTTT.

The chain carries TRBV12-3 or TRBV12-4 and TRBJ2-7; D is uncertain. The V and J ends lost 1 base and 6 bases respectively, with 10 bases between them. The CDR3 contains 13 residues. The CDR3 loop is CASSLGAVLEQYF. The CDR3 coding sequence is TGTGCCAGCAGTTTAGGTGCAGTACTCGAGCAGTACTTC.

The gene calls are TRBV20-1 and TRBJ2-1, with D maybe TRBD1 (6 bases). The DNA end favors TRBJ2-7, so the J call may be wrong. This CDR3 has 14 amino acids. Germline loops: CDR1 DFQATT, CDR2 SNEGSKA (reference sequence). The CDR3 reads CSAQQGAPYNEQYF. CDR3 nucleotides: TGCAGTGCTCAACAGGGAGCCCCCTACAATGAGCAGTACTTC.

This clonotype was seen more than once but under ten times. The V and J genes are TRBV5-6 and TRBJ1-2; no reliable D call. Germline V lookup: CDR1 SGHDT, CDR2 YYEEEE. The ends were cut back, 4 bases at V and 3 bases at J, with 10 bases in the middle. The CDR3 sequence is 13 residues long. The CDR3 DNA follows: TGTGCCAGCAGCCCCGCCCGGGACTATGGCTACACCTTC. Translation gives CASSPARDYGYTF.

This sequence joins TRBV5-1 and TRBJ2-5, with a weak D call TRBD2 (7 bases). Germline CDR1 reads SGHRS; CDR2 reads YFSETQ. The V gene lost 5 bases and the J gene lost 5 bases, with 22 bases spanning the gap. The length of the CDR3 is 16 residues. The CDR3 DNA sequence: TGCGCCAGCAGGGCGGGGGCCCAAACCCCCGTCGAGACCCAGTACTTC. Its translation is CASRAGAQTPVETQYF.